The next 4 T cell receptor beta chains were all read from a single sample in a study of STAT5B mutations in CD4+ large granular lymphocyte leukemia. Data came from immunoSEQ multiplex PCR; TCRdb stores just in-frame clones and leaves some out. This table has roughly 34,000 clones, around 80% appearing once. The sequencing input was CD4+ T cells from blood buffy coats. The receptors derive from a human donor in good health.

The V call is TRBV18, the J call TRBJ2-5; 9 bases are shared with TRBD2. Trimming removed 3 bases from V and 3 bases from J; junction bases left unmatched: 5. The CDR3 is 15 amino acids. Germline values: CDR1 KGHSH, CDR2 LQKENI. CDR3 region: CASSPTSGGKETQYF. The CDR3 DNA reads as TGTGCCAGCTCACCGACCAGCGGGGGGAAAGAGACCCAGTACTTC.

This clone was counted once. This rearrangement joins TRBV10-3 to TRBJ2-1, with D perhaps matching TRBD1 or TRBD2 (6 bases each). The germline CDR1 and CDR2 sequences are ENHRY and SYGVKD. Trimming shortened V by 0 bases and J by 0 bases, and 9 bases separated the two germline ends. The CDR3 has 16 residues. The CDR3 DNA reads as TGTGCCATCAGTGAGTCAGAGGGGGGCTCCTACAATGAGCAGTTCTTC. It codes for CAISESEGGSYNEQFF.

This chain uses TRBV11-3 with TRBJ2-7; D is ambiguous. Germline loops: CDR1 SGHNT, CDR2 YENEEA. The V end was cut by 1 base, the J end by 2 bases, with 12 bases between. There are 15 residues in the CDR3. The chain's CDR3 is CASSLAEVPTYEQYF. The CDR3, as DNA: TGTGCCAGCAGCTTAGCTGAAGTACCAACCTACGAGCAGTACTTC.

This clone appeared once. The CDR3 DNA reads TGTGCCAGCTCACTACAGGGATCGTATAGCAATCAGCCCCAGCATTTT. This gives the protein CASSLQGSYSNQPQHF. The V call is TRBV18, the J call TRBJ1-5; D may be TRBD1 (6 bases). The V end lost 4 bases, the J end lost 0 bases, and 13 bases lay between the germline ends. CDR1 and CDR2 from the germline V gene are KGHSH and LQKENI. The CDR3 covers 16 residues.